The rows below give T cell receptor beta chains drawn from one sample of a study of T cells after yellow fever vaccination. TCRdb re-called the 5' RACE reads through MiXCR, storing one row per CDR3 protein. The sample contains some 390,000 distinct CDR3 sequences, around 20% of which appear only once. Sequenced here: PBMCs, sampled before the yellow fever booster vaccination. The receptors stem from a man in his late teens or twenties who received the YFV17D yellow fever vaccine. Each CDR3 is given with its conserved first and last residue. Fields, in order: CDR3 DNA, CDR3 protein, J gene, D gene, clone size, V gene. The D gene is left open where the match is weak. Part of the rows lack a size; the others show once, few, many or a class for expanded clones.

TGTGCCAGCAGCCTAAGGGGGGGCTATCCTAATGAAAAACTGTTTTTT	CASSLRGGYPNEKLFF	TRBJ1-4	-	-	TRBV9
TGTGCCAGCAGCTATGACAGATACTCTGGAAACACCATATATTTT	CASSYDRYSGNTIYF	TRBJ1-3	-	few	TRBV7-2
TGTGCCACCAGCAGAGACGAAGGGACCTACGAGCAGTACTTC	CATSRDEGTYEQYF	TRBJ2-7	-	-	TRBV15
TGTGCCAGCAGTAACAGGGGGAGGGAGACCCAGTACTTC	CASSNRGRETQYF	TRBJ2-5	TRBD1	-	TRBV27
TGTGCCAGCCAGGGGTTCGGTCTATCGAGGACAGATACGCAGTATTTT	CASQGFGLSRTDTQYF	TRBJ2-3	-	few	TRBV6-6
TGCAGCGCGGGGGGACCAGCGACTACAGATACGCAGTATTTT	CSAGGPATTDTQYF	TRBJ2-3	TRBD2	few	TRBV29-1
TGTGCCAGCAGCCCCCTTACTAGCGTCCAAGAGACCCAGTACTTC	CASSPLTSVQETQYF	TRBJ2-5	TRBD2	-	TRBV27
TGTGCCAGCAGAGACCAGGGGGCGCGATCTATGAGCTACACCTTC	CASRDQGARSMSYTF	TRBJ1-2	TRBD1	few	TRBV12-3/TRBV12-4
TGTGCCAGCAGCCAAGGAACAGTCGAGCAGTACTTC	CASSQGTVEQYF	TRBJ2-7	-	-	TRBV4-2
TGTGCCAGTAGTATTCGGGGAACCTCTGGGGCCAACGTCCTGACTTTC	CASSIRGTSGANVLTF	TRBJ2-6	-	few	TRBV19
TGTGCCAGCAGTGATGGGAGCTCCTACGAGCAGTACTTC	CASSDGSSYEQYF	TRBJ2-7	-	-	TRBV2
TGTGCCAGCAGTGACAGTGGGGGATGGAACTTC	CASSDSGGWNF	TRBJ2-1	-	few	TRBV12-3/TRBV12-4
TGTGCCAGCAGCTTATCGGGACAGGGAAGAACCGGGGAGCTGTTTTTT	CASSLSGQGRTGELFF	TRBJ2-2	TRBD1	-	TRBV7-9
TGCGCCAGCAGCATACTAGCGGAGCAGTTCTTC	CASSILAEQFF	TRBJ2-1	TRBD2	few	TRBV5-1
TGTGCCAGCAGCCGATCAGAGGGAGATACGCAGTATTTT	CASSRSEGDTQYF	TRBJ2-3	-	-	TRBV3-1
TGCGCCAGCAGCTTTACAGGGAAGGAAGGTCATCAGTACTTC	CASSFTGKEGHQYF	TRBJ2-4	-	-	TRBV5-1
TGCAGTGCTAGATCCGGGACAGGGGCTTTAGAGCAGTACTTC	CSARSGTGALEQYF	TRBJ2-7	TRBD1	few	TRBV20-1
TGTGCCAGCAGCTTACTCGGGGTGGGATCACCCCTCCACTTT	CASSLLGVGSPLHF	TRBJ1-6	-	-	TRBV11-2
TGTGCCAGCAGCTTACTAATTGGCAGTACCCCATCTGGGGCCAACGTCCTGACTTTC	CASSLLIGSTPSGANVLTF	TRBJ2-6	-	few	TRBV7-9
TGTGCCAGCAGCTACGGGACAGTTTTCGCAGATACGCAGTATTTT	CASSYGTVFADTQYF	TRBJ2-3	TRBD1	-	TRBV7-3
TGTGCCAGCAGCTTTAGACTAGCGGAAAAGGCTGGGGCCAACGTCCTGACTTTC	CASSFRLAEKAGANVLTF	TRBJ2-6	TRBD2	-	TRBV7-8
TGTGCCAGCAGCCACTCGGGGAAGGCCACTGAAGCTTTCTTT	CASSHSGKATEAFF	TRBJ1-1	-	-	TRBV3-1
TGTGCCAGCTCACCGGGCTACGCCACAGATACGCAGTATTTT	CASSPGYATDTQYF	TRBJ2-3	-	many	TRBV18
TGCAGTGCTAGGGGACCTCCAGCCACCCTCCACTTT	CSARGPPATLHF	TRBJ1-6	-	few	TRBV20-1
TGTGCCAGCAGTGACGGATCTGGGGCCAACGTCCTGACTTTC	CASSDGSGANVLTF	TRBJ2-6	-	many	TRBV6-4
TGTGCCAGCAGCCCTTGGGGACAGGGGGTTATCGGGGAGCTGTTTTTT	CASSPWGQGVIGELFF	TRBJ2-2	TRBD1	many	TRBV12-3/TRBV12-4
TGTGCCAGCAGTTTAGCGGGGGGGATAGCCAAAAACATTCAGTACTTC	CASSLAGGIAKNIQYF	TRBJ2-4	TRBD2	few	TRBV12-3/TRBV12-4
TGTGCCAGCAGCTTCTCCGGGACGCGCTCTGAAGCTTTCTTT	CASSFSGTRSEAFF	TRBJ1-1	-	-	TRBV7-2
TGTGCCAGCTCACCAAGGGCTAGCGGGGGTCGGTATACGCAGTATTTT	CASSPRASGGRYTQYF	TRBJ2-3	TRBD2	few	TRBV18
TGTGCCAGCAACCCGACAGGGTCCGCCTACGAGCAGTACTTC	CASNPTGSAYEQYF	TRBJ2-7	TRBD1	-	TRBV7-9
TGCAGCGTCCGACAGGGTAGAAGCTATGGCTACACCTTC	CSVRQGRSYGYTF	TRBJ1-2	TRBD1	few	TRBV29-1
TGTGCCAGCAGCTTGTTGCGACTCGATAGCAATCAGCCCCAGCATTTT	CASSLLRLDSNQPQHF	TRBJ1-5	-	-	TRBV5-6
TGTGCCAGCAGTATGGACAGGGGCCACTATGGCTACACCTTC	CASSMDRGHYGYTF	TRBJ1-2	TRBD1	many	TRBV6-5
TGCGCCAGCAGCCAGGAGCCAAGGATTTATGGCTACACCTTC	CASSQEPRIYGYTF	TRBJ1-2	-	-	TRBV4-3
TGTGCCAGCAGCTCCCCGGAACGGGGGGCAGATACGCAGTATTTT	CASSSPERGADTQYF	TRBJ2-3	TRBD2	few	TRBV11-2
TGCGCCAGCAGCTCTACCGGACAGGGCCCACTCTCCTACGAGCAGTACTTC	CASSSTGQGPLSYEQYF	TRBJ2-7	TRBD1	few	TRBV5-1